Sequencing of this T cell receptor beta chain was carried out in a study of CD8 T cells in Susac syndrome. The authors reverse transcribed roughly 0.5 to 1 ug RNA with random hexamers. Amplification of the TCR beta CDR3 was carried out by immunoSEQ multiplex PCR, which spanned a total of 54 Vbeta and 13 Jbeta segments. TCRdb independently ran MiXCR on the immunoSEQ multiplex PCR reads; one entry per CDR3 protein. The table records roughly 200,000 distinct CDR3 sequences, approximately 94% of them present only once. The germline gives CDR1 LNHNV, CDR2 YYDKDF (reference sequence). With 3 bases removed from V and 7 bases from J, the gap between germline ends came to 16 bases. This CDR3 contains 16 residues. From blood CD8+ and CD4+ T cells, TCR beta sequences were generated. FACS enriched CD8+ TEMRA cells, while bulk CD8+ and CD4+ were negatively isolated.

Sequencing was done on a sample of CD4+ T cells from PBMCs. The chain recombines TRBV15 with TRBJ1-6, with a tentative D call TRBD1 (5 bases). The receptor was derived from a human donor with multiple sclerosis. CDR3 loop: CATSRGSRQNNSPLHF. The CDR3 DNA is TGTGCCACCAGCAGGGGCTCGCGACAGAACAATTCACCCCTCCACTTT.